The T cell receptor beta chain under discussion was sequenced for a study of radiation and T cells in renal cell carcinoma (dated by TCRdb to the early 2020s). Background for the entire study: The samples were drawn from a clinical trial, where primary renal cell carcinomas were treated with 15 Gy of stereotactic body radiation therapy and then removed by nephrectomy 4 weeks afterward. A total of about 3.8 million unique CDR3 nucleotide sequences, encoding around 2.7 million unique CDR3 amino acid sequences, were found across all 50 or so samples. In total, 50 or so samples, comprising around 25 tumors and roughly 27 peripheral blood samples, were subjected to TCR beta sequencing. General study outcomes and caveats: No pretreatment tumor biopsies were available, so the baseline intratumoral presence of clonotypes could not be determined. Top tumor clonotypes rose in blood from baseline to 2 weeks post-radiation, then contracted by 4 weeks, suggesting transient expansion of tumor-resident clones. Blood repertoire dynamics were not followed beyond 4 weeks after treatment. The single-armed trial design could not address effects of radiation dose or scheduling on the TCR repertoire.

The immunoSEQ kit was used, according to the manufacturer's recommendations, to generate TCR beta libraries from genomic DNA. Library preparation used a first multiplex PCR with proprietary primers, then a second PCR adding unique barcodes, with bead cleanups after each round. Each sample batch included a kit-provided positive control reaction and a negative control reaction. The final libraries underwent checking on an Agilent 4200 TapeStation D1000 ScreenTape, volumetric pooling, and quantification by qPCR. Sequencing was performed on an Illumina NextSeq500 using a MidOutput 150-cycle cartridge, with 156 Read1 cycles, 15 Index1 cycles, and the kit custom primers. The pooled library was loaded at roughly 0.9 pM with around 20% PhiX control spiked in. From the authors' description of their analysis: Vendor-processed data were analyzed in R, with a clonotype defined as all T cells sharing the same CDR3 nucleotide sequence. For clone abundance analyses, frequencies were normalized to the 10,000 most abundant clones in each sample. Public T cell clones, which averaged fewer than five per sample, were excluded before analysis. Tumor-enriched and baseline blood-enriched clonotypes were defined by at least a 32-fold difference in abundance between compartments. A beta-binomial differential abundance model was applied to find clonotypes that expanded or contracted between blood time points. Similarity between tumor and blood repertoires was quantified using the Baroni-Urbani and Buser coefficient, and groups were compared with two-tailed Wilcoxon tests in R. Imported from immuneACCESS, the table was reduced by TCRdb to in-frame sequences with V and J called. These copies leave out some clones; in studies compared against another copy, an unresolved V gene accounts for under half, and the cause of the remainder is not known. The DNA was the basis for D and trimming; V, J and clone size are from that table. Here the sample has 150,000 or so clones; over 80% occur a single time. Around 13% of the sample is taken by the ten largest.

Concerning this clone itself: This receptor's antigen is unknown. It has no much larger one-base neighbor in the sample; base qualities were not kept.

The CDR3 starts with the cysteine, ends with the phenylalanine, and has 13 residues. The kept DNA is CDR3 alone, 39 bases in frame from the first base. CDR1 and CDR2, looked up from the germline V gene, are KGHSH and LQKENI. V is cut by 1 base and J by 6 bases, and the space between the germline ends is 7 bases. This specimen's time point label, interpreted: blood 2 weeks post-SBRT. Reading the label with the study, this specimen's treatment or condition is: 15 Gy SBRT to primary tumor, nephrectomy 4 weeks later. To follow tumor-enriched clonotypes, peripheral blood was collected serially from radiation-treated patients at baseline and again at 2 weeks and 4 weeks after SBRT. All patients had renal cell carcinoma with clear cell pathology. The QIAamp DNA Blood Mini Kit (Qiagen) was used to prepare genomic DNA for TCR sequencing. Only samples passing all quality control checks were included in the analyses.

The sequence was obtained from a woman aged 50 to 60 with renal cell carcinoma. The sample here was blood, taken from a patient whose treatment included radiotherapy and nephrectomy. The chain joins TRBV18 to TRBJ2-1; the D gene lacks a confident call. The CDR3 reads as follows: CASSPLNGNEQFF. DNA sequence: TGTGCCAGCTCACCACTCAATGGCAATGAGCAGTTCTTC.